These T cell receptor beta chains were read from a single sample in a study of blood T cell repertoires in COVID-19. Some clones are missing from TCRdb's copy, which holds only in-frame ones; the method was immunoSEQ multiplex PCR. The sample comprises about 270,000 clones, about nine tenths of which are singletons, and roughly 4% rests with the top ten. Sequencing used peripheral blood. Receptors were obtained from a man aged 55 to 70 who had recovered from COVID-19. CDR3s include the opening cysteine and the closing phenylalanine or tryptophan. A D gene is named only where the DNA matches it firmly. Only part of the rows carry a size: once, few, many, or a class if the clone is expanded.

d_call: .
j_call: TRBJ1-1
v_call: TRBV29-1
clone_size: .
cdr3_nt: TGCAGCGTTCCTCTGGGAGCGCAACCCAACACTGAAGCTTTCTTT
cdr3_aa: CSVPLGAQPNTEAFF

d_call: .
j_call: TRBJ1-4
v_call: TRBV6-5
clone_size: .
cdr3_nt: TGTGCCAGCAGAGTAACTGCAACTAATGAAAAACTGTTTTTT
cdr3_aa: CASRVTATNEKLFF

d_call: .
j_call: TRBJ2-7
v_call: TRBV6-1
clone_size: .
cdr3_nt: TGTGCCAGCAGTGAAAGGGGGTTGTGGCAGTACTTC
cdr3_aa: CASSERGLWQYF

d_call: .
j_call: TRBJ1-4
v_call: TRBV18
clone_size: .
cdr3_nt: TGTGCCAGCTCGCAAGATGGGGCGACTAATGAAAAACTGTTTTTT
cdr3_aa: CASSQDGATNEKLFF

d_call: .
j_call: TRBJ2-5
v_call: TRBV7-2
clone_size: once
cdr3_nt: TGTGCCAGCAGCTTTCCAGGGTCTTTGGAGACCCAGTACTTC
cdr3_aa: CASSFPGSLETQYF

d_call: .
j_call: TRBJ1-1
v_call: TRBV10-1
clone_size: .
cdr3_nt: TGCGCCAGCAGTGAGGACAGGCGATCTCCGAACACTGAAGCTTTCTTT
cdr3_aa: CASSEDRRSPNTEAFF

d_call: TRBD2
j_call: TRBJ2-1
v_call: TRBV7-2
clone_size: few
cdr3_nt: TGTGCCAGCAGCCCGAAACTAGCGGGGGGAAACTACAATGAGCAGTTCTTC
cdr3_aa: CASSPKLAGGNYNEQFF

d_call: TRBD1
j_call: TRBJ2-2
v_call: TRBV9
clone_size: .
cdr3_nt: TGTGCCAGCAGCGACCGGGACAGCCGAACCGGGGAGCTGTTTTTT
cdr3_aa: CASSDRDSRTGELFF

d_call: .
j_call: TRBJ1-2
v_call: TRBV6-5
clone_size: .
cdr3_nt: TGTGCCACTCACAACCCGGACTCTTCTCGTGGCTACACCTTC
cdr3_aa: CATHNPDSSRGYTF

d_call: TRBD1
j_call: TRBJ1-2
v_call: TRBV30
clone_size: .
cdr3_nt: TGTGCCGGACAGGGAGCCAACTATGGCTACACCTTC
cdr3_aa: CAGQGANYGYTF

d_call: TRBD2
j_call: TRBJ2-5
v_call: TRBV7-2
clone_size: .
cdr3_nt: TGTGCCAGCAGCTTAGAAGCGGGGCGCAGAGAGACCCAGTACTTC
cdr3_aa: CASSLEAGRRETQYF

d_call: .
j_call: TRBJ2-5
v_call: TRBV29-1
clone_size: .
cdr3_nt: TGCAGCGTTCCTGAGGGCAGATTACAAGGAGAGACCCAGTACTTC
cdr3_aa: CSVPEGRLQGETQYF

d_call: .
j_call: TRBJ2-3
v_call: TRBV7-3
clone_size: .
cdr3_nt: TGTGCCAGCAGCCCCGGCGGGGTGGGCACAGATACGCAGTATTTT
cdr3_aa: CASSPGGVGTDTQYF

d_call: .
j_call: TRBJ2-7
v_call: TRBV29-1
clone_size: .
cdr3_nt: TGCAGCGTCTCCAGCCGGGACATCAACGAGCAGTACTTC
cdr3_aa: CSVSSRDINEQYF

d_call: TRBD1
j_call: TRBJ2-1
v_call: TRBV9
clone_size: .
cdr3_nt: TGTGCCAGCAGCGCCGGGACAGGGAATGTCCATGAGCAGTTCTTC
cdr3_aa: CASSAGTGNVHEQFF

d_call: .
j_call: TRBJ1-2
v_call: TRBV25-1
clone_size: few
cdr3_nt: TGTGCCAGCAGCGCCTCACAAAATTATGGCTACACCTTC
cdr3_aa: CASSASQNYGYTF

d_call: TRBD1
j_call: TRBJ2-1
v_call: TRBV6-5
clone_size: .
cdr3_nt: TGTGCCAGCAGCAAAGACAGGGGAAGAATACTTGAGCAGTTCTTC
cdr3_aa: CASSKDRGRILEQFF

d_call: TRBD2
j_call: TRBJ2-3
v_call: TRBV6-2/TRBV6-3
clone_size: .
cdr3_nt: TGTGCCAGCAGTAGACTGACCCCGCGGGGGGGCGGGGGAAGCCGTACGCAGTATTTT
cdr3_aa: CASSRLTPRGGGGSRTQYF

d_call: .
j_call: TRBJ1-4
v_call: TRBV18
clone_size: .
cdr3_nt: TGTGCCAGCTCACCAGGGGCAGGGCGTGAAAAACTGTTTTTT
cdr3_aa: CASSPGAGREKLFF

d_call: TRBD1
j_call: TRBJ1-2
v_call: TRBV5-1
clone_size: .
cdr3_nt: TGCGCCAGCAGCTCCTCCCGGACAGGGAGGGATGATGGCTACACCTTC
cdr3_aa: CASSSSRTGRDDGYTF

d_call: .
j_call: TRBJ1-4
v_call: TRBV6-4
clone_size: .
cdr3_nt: TGTGCCAGCAGTCTGACAGCTAATGAAAAACTGTTTTTT
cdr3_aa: CASSLTANEKLFF

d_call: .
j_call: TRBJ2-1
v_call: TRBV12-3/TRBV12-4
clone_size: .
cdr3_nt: TGTGCCAGCAGTTACAGGGCCTACAATGAGCAGTTCTTC
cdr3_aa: CASSYRAYNEQFF

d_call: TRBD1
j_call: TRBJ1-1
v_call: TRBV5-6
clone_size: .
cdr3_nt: TGTGCCAACCCCAGGACAGGTGAAGCTTTCTTT
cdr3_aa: CANPRTGEAFF

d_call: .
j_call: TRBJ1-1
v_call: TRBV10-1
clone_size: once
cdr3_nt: TGCGCCAGCAGTGAGTCGGGGAGGGGGACTGAAGCTTTCTTT
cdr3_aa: CASSESGRGTEAFF

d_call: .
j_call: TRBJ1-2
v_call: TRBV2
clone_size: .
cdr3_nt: TGTGCCAGCAGTGAGTACAGGGATTATGGTGGCTACACCTTC
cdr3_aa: CASSEYRDYGGYTF

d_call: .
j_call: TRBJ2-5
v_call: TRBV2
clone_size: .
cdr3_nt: TGTGCCAGCAGTGAAGAGAGGGCGGGACAGAAGTACTTC
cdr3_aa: CASSEERAGQKYF

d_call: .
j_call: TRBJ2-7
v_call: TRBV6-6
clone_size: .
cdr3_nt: TGTGCCAGCCAGGGACTCGGACCCTACGAGCAGTACTTC
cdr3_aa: CASQGLGPYEQYF

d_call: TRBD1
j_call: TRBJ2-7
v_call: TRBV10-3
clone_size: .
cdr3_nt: TGTGCCATCAGGAACGGGACAGGTAACCCCTACGAGCAGTACTTC
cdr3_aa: CAIRNGTGNPYEQYF

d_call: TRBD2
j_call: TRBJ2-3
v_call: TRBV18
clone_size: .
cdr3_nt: TGTGCCAGCTCCCCCCTAGCGGGGGGGTCAGATACGCAGTATTTT
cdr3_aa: CASSPLAGGSDTQYF

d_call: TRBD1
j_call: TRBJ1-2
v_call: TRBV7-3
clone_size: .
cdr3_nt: TGTGCCAGCAGCCCCGGGACAGGGGCCAACTATGGCTACACCTTC
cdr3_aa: CASSPGTGANYGYTF

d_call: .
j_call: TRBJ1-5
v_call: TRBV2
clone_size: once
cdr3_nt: TGTGCCAGCAGTGAAGGGGGCGCTAATCAGCCCCAGCATTTT
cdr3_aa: CASSEGGANQPQHF

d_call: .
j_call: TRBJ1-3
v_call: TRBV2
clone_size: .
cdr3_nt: TGTGCCAGCAGTGGAGGAACGCGGAACACCATATATTTT
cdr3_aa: CASSGGTRNTIYF

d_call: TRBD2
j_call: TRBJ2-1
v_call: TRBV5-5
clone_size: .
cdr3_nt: TGTGCCAGCAGCTTCCCCCGGCTAGCGGGGCTCAATGAGCAGTTCTTC
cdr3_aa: CASSFPRLAGLNEQFF

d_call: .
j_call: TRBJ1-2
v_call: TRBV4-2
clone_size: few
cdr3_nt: TGTGCCAGCAGCCAAGAAATCAGGGTCCCGTCCTATGGCTACACCTTC
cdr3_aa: CASSQEIRVPSYGYTF

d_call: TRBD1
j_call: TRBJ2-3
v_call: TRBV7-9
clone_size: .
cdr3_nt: TGTGCCAGCAGCCCCGACAGGGCGGGCACAGATACGCAGTATTTT
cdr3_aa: CASSPDRAGTDTQYF

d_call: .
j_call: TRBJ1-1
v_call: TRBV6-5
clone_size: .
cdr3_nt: TGTGCCAGCACCCGAGGGCGGTTGAACACTGAAGCTTTCTTT
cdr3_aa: CASTRGRLNTEAFF

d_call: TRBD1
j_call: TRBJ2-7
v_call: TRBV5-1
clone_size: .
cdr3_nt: TGCGCCAGCAGCTCGACCAGGGGGACCCTGACCTACGAGCAGTACTTC
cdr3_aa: CASSSTRGTLTYEQYF

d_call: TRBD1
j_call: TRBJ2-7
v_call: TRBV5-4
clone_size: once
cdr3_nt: TGTGCCAGCAGCCGGGGACAGGGGTCGACCTCCTACGAGCAGTACTTC
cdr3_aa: CASSRGQGSTSYEQYF

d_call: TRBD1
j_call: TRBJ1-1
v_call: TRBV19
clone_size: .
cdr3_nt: TGTGCCACAGACAGGGGGGACACTGAAGCTTTCTTT
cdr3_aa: CATDRGDTEAFF

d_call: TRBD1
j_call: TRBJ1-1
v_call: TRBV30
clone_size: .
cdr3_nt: TGTGCCTGGCGTAGACAGGGCCCCTTCAAGAACACTGAAGCTTTCTTT
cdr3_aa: CAWRRQGPFKNTEAFF

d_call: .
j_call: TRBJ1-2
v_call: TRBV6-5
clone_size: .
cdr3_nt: TGTGCCAGCAGTTACTCGGCACAGGGTCCCTACACCTTC
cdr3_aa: CASSYSAQGPYTF

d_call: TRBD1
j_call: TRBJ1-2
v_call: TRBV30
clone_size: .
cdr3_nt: TGTGCCTGGAGTGTTTCGAGACAGGGGAACTATGGCTACACCTTC
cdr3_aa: CAWSVSRQGNYGYTF

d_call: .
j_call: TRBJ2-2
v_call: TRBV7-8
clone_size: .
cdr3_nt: TGTGCCAGCAGCTTACTACGGGCCGGGGAGCTGTTTTTT
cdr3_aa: CASSLLRAGELFF

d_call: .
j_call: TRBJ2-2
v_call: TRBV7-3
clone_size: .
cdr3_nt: TGTGCCAGCAGCTTAAGGGGGGACGGATACACCGGGGAGCTGTTTTTT
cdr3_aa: CASSLRGDGYTGELFF

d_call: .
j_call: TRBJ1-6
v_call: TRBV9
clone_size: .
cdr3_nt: TGTGCCAGCAGCGTAGGGGCAAGGAGGGAAAATTCACCCCTCCACTTT
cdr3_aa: CASSVGARRENSPLHF

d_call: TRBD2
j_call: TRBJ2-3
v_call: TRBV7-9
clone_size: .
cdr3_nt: TGTGCCAGCAGATCTAGCGGGGGGGGAGATACGCAGTATTTT
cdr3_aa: CASRSSGGGDTQYF

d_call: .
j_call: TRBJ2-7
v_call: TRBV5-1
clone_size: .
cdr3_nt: TGCGCCAGCAGCTTGACAGGGAGGGCGAACGAGCAGTACTTC
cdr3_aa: CASSLTGRANEQYF